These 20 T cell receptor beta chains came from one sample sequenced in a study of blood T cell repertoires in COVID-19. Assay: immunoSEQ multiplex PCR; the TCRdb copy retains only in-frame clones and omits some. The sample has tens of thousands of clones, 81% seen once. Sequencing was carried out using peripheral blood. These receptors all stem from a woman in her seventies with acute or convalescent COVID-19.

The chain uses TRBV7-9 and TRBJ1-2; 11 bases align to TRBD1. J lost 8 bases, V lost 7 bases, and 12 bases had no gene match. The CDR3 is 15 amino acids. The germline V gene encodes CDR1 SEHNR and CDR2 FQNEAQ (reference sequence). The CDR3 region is CASTARGQGVWGYTF. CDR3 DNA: TGTGCCAGCACCGCAAGGGGACAGGGGGTGTGGGGCTACACCTTC.

The CDR3 DNA reads as TGTGCCAGCAGCGTAGAAGGAGGGGGGGACTATGGCTACACCTTC. Translation: CASSVEGGGDYGYTF. The chain employs TRBV9 and TRBJ1-2; D is perhaps TRBD1 (6 bases). Germline V gene sequence: CDR1 SGDLS, CDR2 YYNGEE. V was pared by 0 bases and J by 3 bases, with 12 bases between. The CDR3 loop spans 15 amino acids. The full variable domain, in which reference TRBV9 and TRBJ1-2 provide the parts outside the CDR3, is DSGVTQTPKHLITATGQRVTLRCSPRSGDLSVYWYQQSLDQGLQFLIQYYNGEERAKGNILERFSAQQFPDLHSELNLSSLELGDSALYFCASSVEGGGDYGYTFGSGTRLTVV.

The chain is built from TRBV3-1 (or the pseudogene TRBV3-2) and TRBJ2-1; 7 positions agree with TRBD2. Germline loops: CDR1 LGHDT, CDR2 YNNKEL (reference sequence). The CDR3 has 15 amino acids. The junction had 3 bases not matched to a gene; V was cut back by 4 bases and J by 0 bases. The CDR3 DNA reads TGTGCCAGCAGCCGTAGCGGGTACTCCTACAATGAGCAGTTCTTC. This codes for CASSRSGYSYNEQFF.

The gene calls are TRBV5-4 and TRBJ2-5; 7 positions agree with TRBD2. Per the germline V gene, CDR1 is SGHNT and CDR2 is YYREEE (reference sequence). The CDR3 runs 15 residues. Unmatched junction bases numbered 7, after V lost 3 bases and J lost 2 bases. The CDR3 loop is CASSWGGLNQETQYF. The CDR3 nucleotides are TGTGCCAGCAGCTGGGGGGGACTTAATCAAGAGACCCAGTACTTC.

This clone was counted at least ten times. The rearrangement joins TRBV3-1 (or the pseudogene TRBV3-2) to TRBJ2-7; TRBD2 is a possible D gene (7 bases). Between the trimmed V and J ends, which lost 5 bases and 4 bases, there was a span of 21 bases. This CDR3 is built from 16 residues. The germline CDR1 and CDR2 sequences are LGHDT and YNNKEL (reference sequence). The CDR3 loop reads CASSSRGAEGPYEQYF. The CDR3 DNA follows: TGTGCCAGCAGCTCCCGGGGGGCGGAGGGACCTTACGAGCAGTACTTC.

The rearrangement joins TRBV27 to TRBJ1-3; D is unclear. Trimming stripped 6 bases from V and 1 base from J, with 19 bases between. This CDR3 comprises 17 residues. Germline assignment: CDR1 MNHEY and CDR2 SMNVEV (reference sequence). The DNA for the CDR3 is TGTGCCAGCAGGTTGAGTGGCGGTTCGAATTCTGGAAACACCATATATTTT. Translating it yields CASRLSGGSNSGNTIYF.

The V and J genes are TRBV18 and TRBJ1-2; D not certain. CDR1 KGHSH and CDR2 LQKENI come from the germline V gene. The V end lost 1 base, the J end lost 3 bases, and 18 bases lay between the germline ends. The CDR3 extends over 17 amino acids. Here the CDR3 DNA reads TGTGCCAGCTCACCACTGCGGGAGTTCGAGAGGGACTATGGCTACACCTTC. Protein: CASSPLREFERDYGYTF.

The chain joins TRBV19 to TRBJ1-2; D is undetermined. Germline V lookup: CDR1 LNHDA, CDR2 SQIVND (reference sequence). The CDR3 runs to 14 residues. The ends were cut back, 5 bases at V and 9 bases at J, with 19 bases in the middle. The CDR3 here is CASSHREQRGSYTF. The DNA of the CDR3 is TGTGCCAGTAGTCACCGGGAACAAAGAGGGAGCTACACCTTC.

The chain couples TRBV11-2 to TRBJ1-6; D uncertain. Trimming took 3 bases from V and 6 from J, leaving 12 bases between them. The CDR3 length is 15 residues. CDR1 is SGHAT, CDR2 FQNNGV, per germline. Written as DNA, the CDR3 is TGTGCCAGCAGCTTCCGCGCGGCTCCTAATTCACCCCTCCACTTT. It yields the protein CASSFRAAPNSPLHF.

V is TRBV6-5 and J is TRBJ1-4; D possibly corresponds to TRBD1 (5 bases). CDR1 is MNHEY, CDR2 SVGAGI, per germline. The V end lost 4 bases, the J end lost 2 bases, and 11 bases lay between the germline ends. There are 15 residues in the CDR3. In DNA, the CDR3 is TGTGCCAGCAGTTCGCGGGGACTGACTAATGAAAAACTGTTTTTT. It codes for CASSSRGLTNEKLFF.

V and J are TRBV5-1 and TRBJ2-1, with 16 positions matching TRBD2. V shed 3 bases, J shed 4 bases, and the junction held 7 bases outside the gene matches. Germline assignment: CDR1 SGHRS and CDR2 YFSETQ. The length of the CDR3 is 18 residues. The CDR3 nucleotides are TGCGCCAGCAGCTCTGGGACTAGCGGGAGGGCCGTTTACAATGAGCAGTTCTTC. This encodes CASSSGTSGRAVYNEQFF.

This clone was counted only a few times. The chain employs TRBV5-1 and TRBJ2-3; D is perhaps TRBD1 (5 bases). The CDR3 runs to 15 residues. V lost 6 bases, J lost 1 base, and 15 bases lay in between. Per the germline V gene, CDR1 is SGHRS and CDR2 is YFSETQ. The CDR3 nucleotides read TGCGCCAGCATGACTTTTGGCAGGGGCACAGATACGCAGTATTTT. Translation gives CASMTFGRGTDTQYF.

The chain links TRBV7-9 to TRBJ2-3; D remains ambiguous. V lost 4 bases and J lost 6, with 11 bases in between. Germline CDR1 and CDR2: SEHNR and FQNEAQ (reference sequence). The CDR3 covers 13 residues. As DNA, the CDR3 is TGTGCCAGCAGCTCCCGGGTGGTCGATACGCAGTATTTT. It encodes CASSSRVVDTQYF.

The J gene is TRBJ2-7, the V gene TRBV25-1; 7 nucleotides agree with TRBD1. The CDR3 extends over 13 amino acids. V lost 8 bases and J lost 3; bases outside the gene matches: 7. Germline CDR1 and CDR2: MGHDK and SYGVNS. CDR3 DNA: TGTGCCAGCCAGTGGCGACAGGGCTACGAGCAGTACTTC. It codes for CASQWRQGYEQYF.

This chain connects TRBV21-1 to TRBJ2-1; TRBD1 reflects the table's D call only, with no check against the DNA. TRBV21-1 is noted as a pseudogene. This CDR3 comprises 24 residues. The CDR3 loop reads CASSKVYGADRGRCSSGNNNEQFF. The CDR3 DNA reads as TGTGCCAGCAGCAAAGTATACGGTGCGGACAGGGGGCGGTGTAGTAGCGGGAATAACAATGAGCAGTTCTTC.

CDR3 DNA: TGTGCCAGCAGTTTCACAGGGACGGCTGGGGCCAACGTCCTGACTTTC. This translates into CASSFTGTAGANVLTF. V usage is TRBV27 and J usage is TRBJ2-6, with D possibly TRBD1 on 6 matching bases. The CDR3 is 16 residues long. The V gene's germline CDR1 is MNHEY and CDR2 SMNVEV (reference sequence). Trimming removed 3 bases from V and 2 bases from J, with 11 bases in between. The complete variable domain, with remaining parts taken from reference TRBV27 and TRBJ2-6, reads EAQVTQNPRYLITVTGKKLTVTCSQNMNHEYMSWYRQDPGLGLRQIYYSMNVEVTDKGDVPEGYKVSRKEKRNFPLILESPSPNQTSLYFCASSFTGTAGANVLTFGAGSRLTVL.

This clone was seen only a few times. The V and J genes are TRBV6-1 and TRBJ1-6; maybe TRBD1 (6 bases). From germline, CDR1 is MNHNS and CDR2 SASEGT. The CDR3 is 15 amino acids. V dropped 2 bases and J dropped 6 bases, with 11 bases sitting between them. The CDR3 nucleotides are TGTGCCAGCAGTGAATGGGGGGGCATTAATTCACCCCTCCACTTT. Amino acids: CASSEWGGINSPLHF.

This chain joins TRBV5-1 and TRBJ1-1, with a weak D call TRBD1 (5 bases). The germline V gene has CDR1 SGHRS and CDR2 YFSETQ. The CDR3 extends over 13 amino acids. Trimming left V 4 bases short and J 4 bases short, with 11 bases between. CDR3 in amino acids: CASSLPGLTEAFF. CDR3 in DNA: TGCGCCAGCAGCCTCCCGGGACTCACTGAAGCTTTCTTT.

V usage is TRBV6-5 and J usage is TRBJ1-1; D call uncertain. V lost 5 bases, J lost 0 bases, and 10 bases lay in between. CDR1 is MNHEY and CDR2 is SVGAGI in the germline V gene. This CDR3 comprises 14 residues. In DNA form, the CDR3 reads TGTGCCAGCAGTAATTCAAACTTGAACACTGAAGCTTTCTTT. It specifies CASSNSNLNTEAFF.

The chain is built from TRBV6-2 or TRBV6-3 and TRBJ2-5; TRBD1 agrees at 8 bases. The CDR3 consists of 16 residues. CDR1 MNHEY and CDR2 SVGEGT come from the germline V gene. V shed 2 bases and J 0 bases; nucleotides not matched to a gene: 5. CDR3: CASSYGTGLYQETQYF. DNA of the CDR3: TGTGCCAGCAGTTACGGGACAGGTCTGTACCAAGAGACCCAGTACTTC.